This TCR beta chain was sequenced during a study of blood T cell repertoires in COVID-19. Study as a whole: The United States, Italy and Spain were the sources of the acute and convalescent COVID-19 samples. PBMCs, B-cell-depleted T cells, or T cells provided the cDNA or gDNA that made up the material.

Original handling: Amplifying reference gene primers gave estimates of nucleated cell counts. Clones were sequenced by immunoSEQ multiplex PCR, and TCRdb holds only the in-frame ones, with some missing. Clone size and V and J calls were adopted from that table, with D and trimming inferred from the DNA. This sample carries about 160,000 clones, 65% to 90% of them seen once, and the ten largest clones take 2.5% to 4%. Trimming took 4 bases from V and 5 from J, leaving 12 bases between them. Germline CDR1 reads ENHRY; CDR2 reads SYGVKD. There are 14 residues in the CDR3. Sequencing was done on a sample of peripheral blood. This sequence joins TRBV10-3 and TRBJ2-1, with D tentatively TRBD1 (6 bases). This TCR was recovered from a man aged 70 or older with acute or convalescent COVID-19. CDR3 in amino acids: CAISGETGNNEQFF. In nucleotides, the CDR3 is TGTGCCATCAGTGGGGAAACAGGGAACAATGAGCAGTTCTTC.